Listed below are T cell receptor beta chains from one sample, sequenced in a study of T cell responses to AZD1222 COVID-19 vaccine. The data were produced by immunoSEQ multiplex PCR, yet TCRdb's version contains in-frame clones alone and is incomplete. The table records some 180,000 clones, about 83% of them present only once. Sample: peripheral blood, taken 28 days after the second AZD1222 dose. The receptors derive from an adult who received the AZD1222 COVID-19 vaccine. The conserved cysteine and the conserved F or W are not part of the CDR3 here. Fields, in order: J gene, V gene, CDR3 protein.

j_call: TRBJ2-2; v_call: TRBV11-2; cdr3_aa: ASSPLAGPNTGELF
j_call: TRBJ1-5; v_call: TRBV12-5; cdr3_aa: ASGLVLVGGGQPQH
j_call: TRBJ1-2; v_call: TRBV12-3/TRBV12-4; cdr3_aa: ASSFTTNYGYT
j_call: TRBJ2-3; v_call: TRBV4-1; cdr3_aa: ASSQSPGGDTQY
j_call: TRBJ2-1; v_call: TRBV3-1/TRBV3-2; cdr3_aa: ASSRGDSYNEQF
j_call: TRBJ2-3; v_call: TRBV7-9; cdr3_aa: ASSSIQSSTDTQY
j_call: TRBJ1-1; v_call: TRBV4-2; cdr3_aa: ASSQIWQGNTEAF
j_call: TRBJ2-7; v_call: TRBV10-1; cdr3_aa: ASSEPEGGGEQY
j_call: TRBJ2-2; v_call: TRBV7-9; cdr3_aa: ASSLGRQGLYTGELF
j_call: TRBJ2-5; v_call: TRBV19; cdr3_aa: ASSTGLAGGQETQY
j_call: TRBJ2-2; v_call: TRBV19; cdr3_aa: ASSILFGELF
j_call: TRBJ2-1; v_call: TRBV20-1; cdr3_aa: SALGGNEQF
j_call: TRBJ1-1; v_call: TRBV6-1; cdr3_aa: ASSELRGWTEAF
j_call: TRBJ1-2; v_call: TRBV2; cdr3_aa: ASSQKTGAYGYT
j_call: TRBJ1-3; v_call: TRBV6-2/TRBV6-3; cdr3_aa: ASSLVGRGTGNTIY
j_call: TRBJ2-7; v_call: TRBV28; cdr3_aa: ASSLRGVSYEQY
j_call: TRBJ1-2; v_call: TRBV7-9; cdr3_aa: ASSNSGVREGYT
j_call: TRBJ2-1; v_call: TRBV7-6; cdr3_aa: ASSFQRQGAGEQF
j_call: TRBJ2-7; v_call: TRBV6-5; cdr3_aa: ASSYDRWGYEQY
j_call: TRBJ2-3; v_call: TRBV7-9; cdr3_aa: ASSARDMDLDTQY
j_call: TRBJ1-4; v_call: TRBV18; cdr3_aa: ASSATGNEKLF
j_call: TRBJ2-1; v_call: TRBV5-1; cdr3_aa: ASSLAGTHNEQF